The TCR beta chain under discussion was sequenced for a study of regulatory T cells in long-lasting Graves disease. About the research overall: Recently diagnosed Graves' patients had received antithyroid drugs for under 3 months.

CDR3 regions were amplified by Arm-PCR using iRepertoire HTBI primers to build TCR beta libraries. In the study's own analysis: The samples included roughly 61 TRBV and over eleven TRBJ segments. TCRdb re-called the multiplex PCR reads through MiXCR, storing one row per CDR3 protein. The V and J calls reflect TCRdb's pipeline rather than the authors' work. The profile shows approximately 440,000 distinct CDR3 sequences, 15% to 20% of them singletons. This clonotype has at least ten counts. Time point: newly diagnosed GD, antithyroid drugs for less than 3 months. With RNA extracted from PBMCs as input, the TCR library was made. Germline values: CDR1 MDHEN, CDR2 SYDVKM. This CDR3 comprises 15 residues. V lost 5 bases, J lost 3 bases, and 7 bases stayed unmatched. The same specimen was also included in a second study, on T cells in Graves' hyperthyroidism and ophthalmopathy. From that study: The hyperthyroidism was newly diagnosed and had lasted under 2 months; the patients were aged 18 to 65. The blood repertoire included most of the expanded thyroid clonotypes above 0.001.

The TCR sequence derives from a man aged 40-49 years with Graves disease. The sequencing used peripheral blood mononuclear cells (PBMCs), collected at new diagnosis, from a patient treated with antithyroid drugs. The chain combines TRBV28 with TRBJ1-1; 9 positions agree with TRBD1. CDR3 protein: CASSPGDRDYTEAFF. CDR3 sequence (DNA): TGTGCCAGCAGTCCCGGGGACAGGGATTACACTGAAGCTTTCTTT.